This note documents a single T cell receptor (beta chain) sequence. This clonotype was found once. The target of this receptor is not known. No base qualities exist here, and no much larger clone lies one base off it. This specimen belongs to a study of blood T cells in healthy people across ages (dated by TCRdb to between 2014 and 2017). Background for the entire study: In model experiments, roughly one uniquely barcoded TCR beta cDNA molecule per two T cells was captured by template switching. Four age groups were formed from the donors: young (average 16 years), middle-aged (around 39), aged (62) and long-lived (about 75). Age-related changes in TCR beta repertoire diversity were measured in the study by deep sequencing normalized with unique cDNA molecular identifiers. Two additional independent replicas of 1 million unique cDNA reads from the same blood draw were analyzed for two donors (one aged 18 to 30 and one aged 80 or older). To avoid experimental bias, donors of different ages were randomly spread across the sequencing lanes. The full study reports these points: Estimates of total diversity based on one million sequenced T cells were regarded as lower bounds and as underestimates. Conclusive comparison of naive and antigen-experienced compartments was prevented by the profiling of bulk unsorted PBMCs. Donor CMV infection status was unknown, potentially confounding age-related changes in expanded clonotypes. Observed TCR beta diversity per million T cells fell roughly linearly with age, and a significant reduction was already apparent by age around 40. The percentage of naive T cells measured by flow cytometry correlated strongly with observed TCR beta diversity. The long-lived group showed more naive CD4+ T cells, fewer expanded clones and increased TCR diversity than the aged group, suggesting age selection.

The roughly 39 donors, aged roughly 6 to 95 years, were systemically healthy Caucasian individuals from Russia. Each donor gave about 9.7 milliliters of peripheral blood, drawn into EDTA-treated Vacutainer tubes. Ficoll-Paque density-gradient centrifugation was used to isolate PBMCs, with at least 6 million obtained per sample. Trizol reagent was used to extract total RNA from PBMCs, with at least 5.5 micrograms per sample. For every donor, an aliquot of PBMCs went through flow cytometry to measure the percentages of naive CD45RAhigh/CD27high T cells. Libraries came from 5' RACE. The instrument was an Illumina HiSeq 2500. A second PCR of roughly 7 to 12 cycles was performed with a sample-barcoded 5' primer and a J-beta primer mix. A template-switch 5' adaptor carrying 12 random nucleotides introduced a unique molecular identifier onto each TCR beta cDNA molecule. Each sample yielded at least 3 million CDR3-containing paired-end reads. First-strand cDNA synthesis was performed from all RNA using the Mint cDNA synthesis kit, with priming by a TRBC-specific oligonucleotide. All cDNA was treated with uracil-DNA glycosylase and then went through a first 18-cycle PCR with the universal primers M1SS and BC2_uni_R. Under the source paper's analysis protocol: For normalization, 1 million high-quality reads, each with a distinct molecular identifier, were randomly selected from each sample. Reads sharing molecular identifiers were discarded rather than binned into consensus sequences. MiTCR, set to a Q25 quality threshold and the strictest error-elimination algorithm, was used for CDR3 identification, clonotype clustering and error correction. A nonparametric unseen species model with Euler transformation was used to estimate lower-bound total TCR beta diversity. TCRdb trimmed the raw reads at Q25, called clones with MiXCR and kept productive beta chains. Rows are unified per CDR3 protein, each entry keeping the most common DNA and genes. TCRdb, rather than the study authors, made the V and J calls. Within this sample are about 1.4 million distinct CDR3 sequences, with roughly 59% of them counted one time only. Over 5.5% of the sample goes to the ten largest clones.

This receptor was taken from a man in his late teens or twenties in good health. The sample consisted of blood.

The DNA is as follows: TGCGCCAGCACGACGCAAAGCGGGGAGCTGTTTTTT. Translated, this is CASTTQSGELFF. In this chain, TRBV5-1 is recombined with TRBJ2-2, with no reliable assignment of the D segment. Per the germline V gene, SGHRS is the CDR1 and YFSETQ is the CDR2. V loses 6 bases of germline sequence and J loses 7 bases, and the interval between the two ends is 10 bases. Reading from cysteine to phenylalanine, the CDR3 counts 12 amino acids. The read is trimmed to its CDR3 DNA, 36 bases read in frame from base 1.